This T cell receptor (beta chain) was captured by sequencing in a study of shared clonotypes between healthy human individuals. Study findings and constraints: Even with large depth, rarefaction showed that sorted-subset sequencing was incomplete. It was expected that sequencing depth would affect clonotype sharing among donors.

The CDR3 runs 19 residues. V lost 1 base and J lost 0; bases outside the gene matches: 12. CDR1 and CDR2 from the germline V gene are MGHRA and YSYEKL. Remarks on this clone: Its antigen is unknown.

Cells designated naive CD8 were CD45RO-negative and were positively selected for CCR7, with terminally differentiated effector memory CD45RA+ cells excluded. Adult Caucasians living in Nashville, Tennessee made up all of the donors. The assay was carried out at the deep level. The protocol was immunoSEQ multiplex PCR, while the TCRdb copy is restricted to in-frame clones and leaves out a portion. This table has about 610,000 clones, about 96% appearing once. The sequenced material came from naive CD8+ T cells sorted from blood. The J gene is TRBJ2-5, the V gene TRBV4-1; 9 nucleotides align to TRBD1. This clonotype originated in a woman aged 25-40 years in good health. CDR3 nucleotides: TGCGCCAGCAGCCAAGGAGGCGGGTCCGGACAGGGGTACCAAGAGACCCAGTACTTC. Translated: CASSQGGGSGQGYQETQYF.